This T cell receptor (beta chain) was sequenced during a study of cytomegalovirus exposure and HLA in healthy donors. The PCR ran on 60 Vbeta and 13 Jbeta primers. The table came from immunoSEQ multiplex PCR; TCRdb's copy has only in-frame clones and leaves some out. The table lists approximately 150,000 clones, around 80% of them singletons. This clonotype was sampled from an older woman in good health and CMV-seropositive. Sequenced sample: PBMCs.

CDR3 DNA: TGTGCCAGCAGCGTCCCTAGCGATGAGCAGTTCTTC. This gives the protein CASSVPSDEQFF. J is TRBJ2-1 and V is TRBV9; a weak D match, TRBD2 (6 bases). Trimming cost V 2 bases and J 8 bases, with 8 bases left between them. The CDR3 has 12 amino acids. Germline V gives CDR1 SGDLS, CDR2 YYNGEE.